A selection of T cell receptor beta chains follows, all from one sample in a study of T cell repertoires in ileal Crohn's disease. Profiled with immunoSEQ multiplex PCR; TCRdb holds only in-frame clones, not every one. The sample holds fewer than 3,000 clones; around 70% are singletons and the top ten take 36%. The sequencing input was ileal tissue. The receptors were sampled from an adult with Crohn's disease. CDR3s include the opening cysteine and the closing phenylalanine or tryptophan. D genes are given only for firm matches. Rows give clone size only sometimes, using once, few, many, or a class for an expanded clone.

J | size | V | D | DNA | CDR3
TRBJ2-3 | - | TRBV6-1 | - | TGTGCCAGCAGTTTGTATAGTGCAGATACGCAGTATTTT | CASSLYSADTQYF
TRBJ2-6 | few | TRBV7-9 | TRBD1 | TGTGCCAGCAGCTCTACGACAGGGGCCGGGGCCAACGTCCTGACTTTC | CASSSTTGAGANVLTF
TRBJ1-6 | once | TRBV5-4 | TRBD1 | TGTGCCAGCAGCCTAGAGACAGGGCCAAATAATTCACCCCTCCACTTT | CASSLETGPNNSPLHF
TRBJ1-6 | - | TRBV28 | TRBD1 | TGTGCCAGCAGTTTATTGGCAGGGGGCGTTGGATCACCCCTCCACTTT | CASSLLAGGVGSPLHF
TRBJ2-3 | few | TRBV2 | - | TGTGCCAGCAGTGGCTCAGGGGGCACAGATACGCAGTATTTT | CASSGSGGTDTQYF
TRBJ1-3 | - | TRBV4-3 | - | TGCGCCAGCAGCCAAGGGCGACAGTTAACCCATGGAAACACCATATATTTT | CASSQGRQLTHGNTIYF
TRBJ2-3 | - | TRBV2 | TRBD2 | TGTGCCAGCAGACCGGGACTAGCCTTCCCAGATACGCAGTATTTT | CASRPGLAFPDTQYF
TRBJ1-5 | - | TRBV4-3 | - | TGCGCCAGCAGCCAACGGGACACGAGGAATCAGCCCCAGCATTTT | CASSQRDTRNQPQHF
TRBJ1-2 | - | TRBV5-1 | - | TGCGCCAGCAGACCGGACGGCGAGGGCTATGGCTACACCTTC | CASRPDGEGYGYTF
TRBJ2-2 | - | TRBV27 | - | TGTGCCAGCAGTTTATGTTTTTTCGGGGATTTCTCCGGGGAGCTGTTTTTT | CASSLCFFGDFSGELFF
TRBJ1-3 | - | TRBV2 | TRBD1 | TGTGCCAGCAGTGAAGGAACAGGGGGCTTTAGTGGAAACACCATATATTTT | CASSEGTGGFSGNTIYF
TRBJ1-1 | - | TRBV5-4 | - | TGTGCCAGCAGTTGGAACGGAGTCGCTTTCTTT | CASSWNGVAFF
TRBJ2-7 | - | TRBV6-6 | - | TGTGCCAGCAGAATCGAGGTGGCCTACGAGCAGTACTTC | CASRIEVAYEQYF
TRBJ1-2 | - | TRBV19 | - | TGTGCCAGTGGGGGGGCCCAACAAACCCGAGGCTACACCTTC | CASGGAQQTRGYTF
TRBJ2-1 | - | TRBV6-1 | TRBD2 | TGTGCCAGCAGTGAATTGGCGGGGGGGCTTTGGGATGAGCAGTTCTTC | CASSELAGGLWDEQFF
TRBJ2-3 | - | TRBV9 | - | TGTGCCAGCAGCGTAGGAGGCACAGATACGCAGTATTTT | CASSVGGTDTQYF
TRBJ2-1 | - | TRBV27 | TRBD2 | TGTGCCAGCAGTTTGCGGGGGAGTTACAATGAGCAGTTCTTC | CASSLRGSYNEQFF
TRBJ2-3 | - | TRBV6-5 | - | TGTGCCAGCAGTTACTCGCGGGGAGATACGCAGTATTTT | CASSYSRGDTQYF
TRBJ1-3 | - | TRBV7-6 | - | TGTGCCAGCAGCTTAGCAGGGGCGGGGGGAAACACCATATATTTT | CASSLAGAGGNTIYF
TRBJ1-4 | - | TRBV6-5 | - | TGTGCCAGCAGGGAGGTAGCAACTAATGAAAAACTGTTTTTT | CASREVATNEKLFF
TRBJ2-1 | - | TRBV7-2 | - | TGTGCCAGCAGCTCCCAGAGCGGAGCCTACAATGAGCAGTTCTTC | CASSSQSGAYNEQFF
TRBJ1-1 | - | TRBV6-5 | - | TGTGCCAGCAGTAACACCGGGACAGAAGCTTTCTTT | CASSNTGTEAFF
TRBJ2-1 | - | TRBV7-9 | TRBD2 | TGTGCCAGCAGCCCAGTGCGGGGGAGATCCTACAATGAGCAGTTCTTC | CASSPVRGRSYNEQFF
TRBJ1-2 | once | TRBV27 | - | TGTGCCAGCAGCCGAACGGGGGTGGGGGGCTACACCTTC | CASSRTGVGGYTF
TRBJ1-5 | - | TRBV7-2 | TRBD1 | TGTGCCAGCTACCCCCGGGACAGTTATAGCAATCAGCCCCAGCATTTT | CASYPRDSYSNQPQHF
TRBJ2-2 | - | TRBV19 | - | TGTGCCAGCCAAAAAGACAGGAACACCGGGGAGCTGTTTTTT | CASQKDRNTGELFF
TRBJ1-2 | - | TRBV19 | TRBD1 | TGTGCCAGTAGTATCCGGGACAGGGCCGTCGGGGGCTACACCTTC | CASSIRDRAVGGYTF
TRBJ2-5 | - | TRBV5-4 | TRBD2 | TGTGCCAGCAGCTCAGGCGGGGGGGCAGAGGAGACCCAGTACTTC | CASSSGGGAEETQYF
TRBJ1-4 | - | TRBV4-1 | - | TGCGCCAGCAGCCAATCGGGGGGGGTCCCGCTGTTTTTT | CASSQSGGVPLFF
TRBJ1-2 | - | TRBV10-3 | TRBD1 | TGTGCCATCACTTATGACAGGGGGAACTATGGCTACACCTTC | CAITYDRGNYGYTF
TRBJ2-2 | - | TRBV19 | TRBD2 | TGTGCCAGTTCGTGGGGGGAGGGCACCGGGGAGCTGTTTTTT | CASSWGEGTGELFF
TRBJ2-3 | - | TRBV18 | - | TGTGCCAGCTCACCATCGGTTTCAGATACGCAGTATTTT | CASSPSVSDTQYF
TRBJ2-5 | few | TRBV10-2 | - | TGCGCCAGCCACAATGGAGAGACCCAGTACTTC | CASHNGETQYF
TRBJ1-2 | - | TRBV2 | - | TGTGCCAGCAGCGAGACAGAAAACTATGGCTACACCTTC | CASSETENYGYTF
TRBJ2-2 | - | TRBV19 | TRBD2 | TGTGCCAGTGTGCGGGGGGCCGACACCGGGGAGCTGTTTTTT | CASVRGADTGELFF
TRBJ1-1 | - | TRBV27 | - | TGTGCCAGCAGTTTAGGTGGGGATGCAGGGTTGAACACTGAAGCTTTCTTT | CASSLGGDAGLNTEAFF
TRBJ2-1 | few | TRBV7-9 | TRBD1 | TGTGCCAGCAGCTGGGGGACAGGGGCGCGGAATGAGCAGTTCTTC | CASSWGTGARNEQFF
TRBJ2-7 | - | TRBV2 | - | TGTGCCAGCTTAGGGGCAGGGTCTTTCTACGAGCAGTACTTC | CASLGAGSFYEQYF
TRBJ1-2 | - | TRBV4-3 | - | TGCGCCAGCAGCCATGGACACCCAGGACAGCTCTATGGCTACACCTTC | CASSHGHPGQLYGYTF
TRBJ2-5 | - | TRBV19 | TRBD2 | TGTGCCAGTAGTCGGTACGGGGGGCAAGAGACCCAGTACTTC | CASSRYGGQETQYF
TRBJ1-3 | - | TRBV4-3 | - | TGCGCCAGCAGCCAACTAAAGGTACAGATCTCTGGAAACACCATATATTTT | CASSQLKVQISGNTIYF
TRBJ1-4 | once | TRBV4-1 | - | TGCGCCAGCAGCCAAGATAAGGACAGAGACCTTTATGAAAAACTGTTTTTT | CASSQDKDRDLYEKLFF
TRBJ1-2 | - | TRBV7-9 | - | TGTGCCAGCAGCACTGGACAGCGGGGCTACACCTTC | CASSTGQRGYTF
TRBJ1-1 | - | TRBV5-8 | - | TGTGCCAGCAGCCTCCGGACAGCGGGGACTGAAGCTTTCTTT | CASSLRTAGTEAFF
TRBJ2-2 | few | TRBV9 | - | TGTGCCAGCAGCGTAGCTCTATCGACAGTAACCGGGGAGCTGTTTTTT | CASSVALSTVTGELFF
TRBJ1-1 | large | TRBV10-1 | - | TGCGCCAGCAGTGAGTACCTGAGCGGGCCCACTGAAGCTTTCTTT | CASSEYLSGPTEAFF
TRBJ1-1 | - | TRBV7-9 | TRBD1 | TGTGCCAGCAGCGCCACGGACAGGGGGCTTGGGACTGAAGCTTTCTTT | CASSATDRGLGTEAFF
TRBJ1-6 | - | TRBV5-1 | - | TGCGCCAGCAGCTTGTTCTCGGACAGCCTGGGATCACCCCTCCACTTT | CASSLFSDSLGSPLHF
TRBJ2-7 | - | TRBV19 | TRBD2 | TGTGCCAGTAGTCCAGCGGGAGGGCCGCTCGAGCAGTACTTC | CASSPAGGPLEQYF
TRBJ2-3 | - | TRBV10-3 | TRBD1 | TGTGCCATCAGTTCCCCCGAGACAGGGACAGATACGCAGTATTTT | CAISSPETGTDTQYF
TRBJ2-1 | - | TRBV30 | - | TGTACTAGGAAAAGGGGGAGTCCTTACAATGAGCAGTTCTTC | CTRKRGSPYNEQFF
TRBJ2-2 | few | TRBV2 | TRBD2 | TGTGCCAGCAGTGTGCTAGCGGGCATTTCGAACACCGGGGAGCTGTTTTTT | CASSVLAGISNTGELFF
TRBJ2-7 | - | TRBV7-2 | - | TGTGCCAGCAGCTCCCCCCCAGCCTACGAGCAGTACTTC | CASSSPPAYEQYF
TRBJ1-6 | - | TRBV6-5 | TRBD1 | TGTGCCAGCAGTTACTCAGGACAGGGAATATCACCCCTCCACTTT | CASSYSGQGISPLHF